This T cell receptor (beta chain) was captured in a study of sequential checkpoint blockade in melanoma. Study as a whole: After both sequences, patients received maintenance nivolumab. About 89 pretreatment tumor DNA samples were TCRβ immunosequenced. Around 21 patients had matched tumor biopsies before treatment and at week 13 after nivolumab or ipilimumab alone.

Sequenced by immunoSEQ multiplex PCR; TCRdb stores in-frame clones only, minus some. The repertoire holds about 3,400 clones, with about 19% as singletons. Study outcomes and limitations: Rising tumor T-cell fraction and clonality meant about 30 times likelier benefit.

This CDR3 spans 14 amino acids. Trimming stripped 1 base from V and 10 bases from J, with 16 bases between. The germline V gene has CDR1 MDHEN and CDR2 SYDVKM. Documented treatment: randomized to nivolumab then ipilimumab (arm A) or the reverse (arm B). A few counts support this clone. Its matching antigen is unknown. This sequence was found in a human donor with melanoma. Sequencing was performed on tumor tissue (inferred from file names), taken from a patient given nivolumab and ipilimumab in sequence. The chain recombines TRBV28 with TRBJ1-1, with D perhaps matching TRBD1 (6 bases). DNA of the CDR3: TGTGCCAGCAGTTTATCGGGGGGCGGCAGGGCAGCTTTCTTT. This encodes CASSLSGGGRAAFF.